A selection of T cell receptor beta chains follows, all from one sample in a study of blood T cell repertoires in COVID-19. Profiled with immunoSEQ multiplex PCR; TCRdb holds only in-frame clones, not every one. The table shows 45,000 to 65,000 clones, with just under 85% occurring only once. The sequencing sample was made of peripheral blood. These receptors came from a man between 60 and 75 years old with acute or convalescent COVID-19. Each CDR3 is given with its conserved first and last residue. D genes are given only for firm matches. Size is omitted from some rows. Given values are once, few, many or a class for expanded clones.

J,V,size,D,DNA,CDR3
TRBJ2-6,TRBV9,-,-,TGTGCCAGCAGCGTAGCTAGCGTAAAGGCCAACGTCCTGACTTTC,CASSVASVKANVLTF
TRBJ2-1,TRBV21-1,-,-,TGTGCCATCCTTTCCGTCTCTTCCCCAATCGGGCAGTTCTTC,CAILSVSSPIGQFF
TRBJ1-1,TRBV5-4,-,TRBD1,TGTGCCAGCAGCGAGGGGACAGAACCTACGAACACTGAAGCTTTCTTT,CASSEGTEPTNTEAFF
TRBJ1-1,TRBV19,-,-,TGTGCCAGTAGTAAGGGCCTCTTGACAGGACCTGAAGCTTTCTTT,CASSKGLLTGPEAFF
TRBJ1-5,TRBV30,-,TRBD1,TGTGCCTGGAGTGAGGGACAGGGATTTCAGCCCCAGCATTTT,CAWSEGQGFQPQHF
TRBJ2-5,TRBV15,-,TRBD2,TGTGCCACCAAAGGCCAGGGAGGGCCCCGGTGGGAGACCCAGTACTTC,CATKGQGGPRWETQYF
TRBJ1-3,TRBV11-2,-,-,TGTGCCAGCAGCTCACCCGGGCAGCGGATTATAGGAAACACCATATATTTT,CASSSPGQRIIGNTIYF
TRBJ1-1,TRBV7-9,-,TRBD1,TGTGCCAGCAGCTTAGGGGACAGGGGGTCTGAAGCTTTCTTT,CASSLGDRGSEAFF
TRBJ2-1,TRBV18,-,-,TGTGCCAGCTCACCGCCGGGCTACAATGAGCAGTTCTTC,CASSPPGYNEQFF
TRBJ1-1,TRBV18,-,-,TGTGCCAGCTCAGGCCAGGGAATGAACACTGAAGCTTTCTTT,CASSGQGMNTEAFF
TRBJ1-4,TRBV5-1,-,-,TGCGCCAGCAGCTTGGGGCCAGTCGCAACTAATGAAAAACTGTTTTTT,CASSLGPVATNEKLFF
TRBJ1-1,TRBV10-3,-,-,TGTGCCGCCCGGGGTTTCGCTTTGAACACTGAAGCTTTCTTT,CAARGFALNTEAFF
TRBJ2-5,TRBV2,-,-,TGTGCCAGCACCGAGGGATTGGGGGCTTTCGCCCAGTACTTC,CASTEGLGAFAQYF
TRBJ2-7,TRBV5-6,few,TRBD1,TGTGCCAGCAGCTGGGACAGGGTGGGCGAGCAGTACTTC,CASSWDRVGEQYF